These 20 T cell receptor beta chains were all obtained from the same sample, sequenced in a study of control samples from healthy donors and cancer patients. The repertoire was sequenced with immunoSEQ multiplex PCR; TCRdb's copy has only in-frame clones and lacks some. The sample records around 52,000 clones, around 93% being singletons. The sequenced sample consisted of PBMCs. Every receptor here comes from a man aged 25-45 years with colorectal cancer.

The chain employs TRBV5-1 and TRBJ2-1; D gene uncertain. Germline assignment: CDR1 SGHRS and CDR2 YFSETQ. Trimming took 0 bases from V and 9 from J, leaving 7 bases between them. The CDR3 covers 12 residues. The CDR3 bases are TGCGCCAGCAGCTTGGAAGGATTTGAGCAGTTCTTC. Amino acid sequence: CASSLEGFEQFF.

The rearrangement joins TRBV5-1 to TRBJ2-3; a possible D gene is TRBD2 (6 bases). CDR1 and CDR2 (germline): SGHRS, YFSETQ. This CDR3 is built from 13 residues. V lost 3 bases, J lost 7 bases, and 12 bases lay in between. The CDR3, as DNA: TGCGCCAGCAGCTGGGAGGTTGCAAATACGCAGTATTTT. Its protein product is CASSWEVANTQYF.

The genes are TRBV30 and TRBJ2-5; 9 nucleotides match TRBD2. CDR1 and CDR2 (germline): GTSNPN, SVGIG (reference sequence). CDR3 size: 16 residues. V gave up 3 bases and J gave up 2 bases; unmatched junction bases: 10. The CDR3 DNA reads TGTGCCTGGAGCGATGGGCTTCTAGCGGGGCAAGAGACCCAGTACTTC. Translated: CAWSDGLLAGQETQYF.

The CDR3 region has the DNA TGCAGCGGGAGGAGACAGGGGGCGGACACTGAAGCTTTCTTT. Translated, it gives CSGRRQGADTEAFF. The J gene is TRBJ1-1, the V gene TRBV29-1, with 10 bases fitting TRBD1. The CDR3 is made up of 14 amino acids. In germline, CDR1 is SQVTM, CDR2 ANQGSEA. Germline trimming cut 7 bases from V and 3 bases from J; bases unmatched to any gene: 8.

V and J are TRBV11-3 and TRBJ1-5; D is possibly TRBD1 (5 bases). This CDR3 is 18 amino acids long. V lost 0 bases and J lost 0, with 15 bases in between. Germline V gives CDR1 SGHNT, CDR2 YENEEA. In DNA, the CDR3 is TGTGCCAGCAGCTTAGATGGAGGGGTTGATTATAGCAATCAGCCCCAGCATTTT. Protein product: CASSLDGGVDYSNQPQHF.

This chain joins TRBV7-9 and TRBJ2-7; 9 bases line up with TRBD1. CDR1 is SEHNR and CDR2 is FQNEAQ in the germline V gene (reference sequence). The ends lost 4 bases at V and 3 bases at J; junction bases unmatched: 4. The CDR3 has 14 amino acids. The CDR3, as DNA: TGTGCCAGCAGCTCGGGGACAGGGAGCTACGAGCAGTACTTC. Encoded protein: CASSSGTGSYEQYF.

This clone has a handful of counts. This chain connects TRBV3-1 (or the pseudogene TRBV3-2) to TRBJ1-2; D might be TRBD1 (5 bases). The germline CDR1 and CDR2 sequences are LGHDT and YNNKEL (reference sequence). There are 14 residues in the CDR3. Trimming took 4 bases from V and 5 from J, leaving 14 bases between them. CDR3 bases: TGTGCCAGCAGCCTTACCGACAGCTCATATGGCTACACCTTC. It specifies CASSLTDSSYGYTF.

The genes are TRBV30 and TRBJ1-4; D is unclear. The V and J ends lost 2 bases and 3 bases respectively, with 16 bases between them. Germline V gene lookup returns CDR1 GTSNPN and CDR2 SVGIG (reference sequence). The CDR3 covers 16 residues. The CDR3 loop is CAWSPPGRVANEKLFF. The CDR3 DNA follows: TGTGCCTGGAGTCCCCCGGGTAGGGTGGCTAATGAAAAACTGTTTTTT.

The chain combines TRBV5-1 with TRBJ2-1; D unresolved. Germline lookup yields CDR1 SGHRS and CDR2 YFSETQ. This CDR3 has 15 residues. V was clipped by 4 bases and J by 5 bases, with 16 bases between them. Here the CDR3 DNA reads TGCGCCAGCAGCGGATGGCCAGGAAGGGACAATGAGCAGTTCTTC. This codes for CASSGWPGRDNEQFF.

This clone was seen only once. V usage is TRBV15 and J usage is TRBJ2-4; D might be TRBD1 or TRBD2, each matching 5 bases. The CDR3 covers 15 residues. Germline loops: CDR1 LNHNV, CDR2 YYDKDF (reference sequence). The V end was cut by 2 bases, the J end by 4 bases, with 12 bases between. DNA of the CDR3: TGTGCCACCAGCAGACCCGGGACGGAGAAAAACATTCAGTACTTC. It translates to CATSRPGTEKNIQYF.

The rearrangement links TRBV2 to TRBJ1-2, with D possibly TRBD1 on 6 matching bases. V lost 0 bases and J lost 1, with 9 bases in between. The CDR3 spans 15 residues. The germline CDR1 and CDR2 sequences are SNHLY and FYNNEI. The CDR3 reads CASSEAGTSNYGYTF. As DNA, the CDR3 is TGTGCCAGCAGTGAAGCGGGGACAAGTAACTATGGCTACACCTTC. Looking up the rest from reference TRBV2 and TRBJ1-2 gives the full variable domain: EPEVTQTPSHQVTQMGQEVILRCVPISNHLYFYWYRQILGQKVEFLVSFYNNEISEKSEIFDDQFSVERPDGSNFTLKIRSTKLEDSAMYFCASSEAGTSNYGYTFGSGTRLTVV.

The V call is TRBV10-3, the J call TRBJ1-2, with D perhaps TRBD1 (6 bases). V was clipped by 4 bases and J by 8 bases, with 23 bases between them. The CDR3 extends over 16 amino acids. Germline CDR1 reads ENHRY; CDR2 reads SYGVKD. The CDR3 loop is CAISARGGTAPRGYTF. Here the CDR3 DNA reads TGTGCCATCAGTGCTAGGGGGGGGACGGCCCCCCGCGGCTACACCTTC.

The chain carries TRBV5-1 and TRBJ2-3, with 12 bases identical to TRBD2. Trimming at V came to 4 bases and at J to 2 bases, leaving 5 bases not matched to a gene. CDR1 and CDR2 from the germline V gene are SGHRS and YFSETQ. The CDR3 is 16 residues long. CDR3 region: CASSQRLAGVTDTQYF. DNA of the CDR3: TGCGCCAGCAGCCAAAGACTAGCGGGGGTCACAGATACGCAGTATTTT.

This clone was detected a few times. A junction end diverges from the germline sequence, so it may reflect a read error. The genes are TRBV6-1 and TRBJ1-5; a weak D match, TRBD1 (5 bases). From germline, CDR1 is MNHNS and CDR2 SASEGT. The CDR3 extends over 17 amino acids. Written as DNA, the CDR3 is TGTGCCAGCAGGGAAGGACAAGGATTATATAGCAATCAGCCCCAGCATTTT. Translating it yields CASREGQGLYSNQPQHF.

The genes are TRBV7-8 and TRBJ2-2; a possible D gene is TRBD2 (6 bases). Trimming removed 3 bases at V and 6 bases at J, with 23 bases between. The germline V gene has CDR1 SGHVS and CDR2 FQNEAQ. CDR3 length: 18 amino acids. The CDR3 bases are TGTGCCAGCAGCTTTAAAAAGATCGAAAGGGGAGGCGCCGGGGAGCTGTTTTTT. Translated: CASSFKKIERGGAGELFF.

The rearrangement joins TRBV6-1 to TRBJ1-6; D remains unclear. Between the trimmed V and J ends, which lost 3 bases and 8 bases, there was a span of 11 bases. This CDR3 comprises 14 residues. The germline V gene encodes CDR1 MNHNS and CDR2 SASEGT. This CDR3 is CASSDGETYSPLHF. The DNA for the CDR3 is TGTGCCAGCAGTGATGGTGAGACCTATTCACCCCTCCACTTT.

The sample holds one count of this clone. The chain's CDR3 is CASSVLPGQLGSPLHF. CDR3 nucleotides: TGTGCCAGCAGCGTACTACCGGGACAGTTAGGTTCACCCCTCCACTTT. The rearrangement links TRBV9 to TRBJ1-6, with 7 bases identical to TRBD1. J was trimmed by 9 bases and V by 1 base; bases with no gene match: 10. The V gene's germline CDR1 is SGDLS and CDR2 YYNGEE. CDR3 length equals 16 residues.

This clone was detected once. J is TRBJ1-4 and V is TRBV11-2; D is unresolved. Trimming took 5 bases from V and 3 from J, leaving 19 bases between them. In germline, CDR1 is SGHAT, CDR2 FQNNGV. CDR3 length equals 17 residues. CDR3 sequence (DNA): TGTGCCAGCAGCACGCTTTTCGGGAGGAGGGCTAATGAAAAACTGTTTTTT. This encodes CASSTLFGRRANEKLFF. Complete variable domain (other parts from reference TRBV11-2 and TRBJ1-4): EAGVAQSPRYKIIEKRQSVAFWCNPISGHATLYWYQQILGQGPKLLIQFQNNGVVDDSQLPKDRFSAERLKGVDSTLKIQPAKLEDSAVYLCASSTLFGRRANEKLFFGSGTQLSVL.

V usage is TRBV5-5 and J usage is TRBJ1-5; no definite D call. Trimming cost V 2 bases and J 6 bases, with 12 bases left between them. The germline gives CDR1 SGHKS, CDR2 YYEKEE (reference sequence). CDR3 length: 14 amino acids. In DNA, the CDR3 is TGTGCCAGCAGCTTTAATGGTGAAACTCAGCCCCAGCATTTT. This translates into CASSFNGETQPQHF. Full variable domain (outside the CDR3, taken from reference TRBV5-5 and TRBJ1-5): DAGVTQSPTHLIKTRGQQVTLRCSPISGHKSVSWYQQVLGQGPQFIFQYYEKEERGRGNFPDRFSARQFPNYSSELNVNALLLGDSALYLCASSFNGETQPQHFGDGTRLSIL.

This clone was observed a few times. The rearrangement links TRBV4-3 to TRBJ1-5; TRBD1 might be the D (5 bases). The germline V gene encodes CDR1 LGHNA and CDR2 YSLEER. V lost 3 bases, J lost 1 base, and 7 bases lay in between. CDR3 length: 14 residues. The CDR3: CASSQGRSNQPQHF. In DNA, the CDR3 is TGCGCCAGCAGCCAGGGACGGAGCAATCAGCCCCAGCATTTT.